This TCR beta chain was observed in a study of T cell responses to AZD1222 COVID-19 vaccine. Overall study findings and caveats: Targets within unmutated variant regions were reportedly found for nearly half of spike-specific TCRs. In all cases, repertoires were sampled only after the peak T cell response. Clonal diversity was possibly underestimated; the donors were predominantly white British and more often female. Regions 160-218 and 743-854 dominated among vaccine-associated CD4 TCRs spanning spike.

The data were produced by immunoSEQ multiplex PCR, yet TCRdb's version contains in-frame clones alone and is incomplete. This sample has fewer than 150,000 clones; 80% to 90% occur once, and the top ten carry approximately 8.1%. About this clone itself: Its matching antigen is unknown.

V shed 5 bases and J 7 bases; nucleotides not matched to a gene: 25. In germline, CDR1 is LNHDA, CDR2 SQIVND (reference sequence). The CDR3 is 21 residues long. This clonotype was obtained from an adult in good health. The gene calls are TRBV19 and TRBJ1-6, with TRBD1 identical over 8 bases. Sequencing used peripheral blood, obtained on day 0 of AZD1222 vaccination. The CDR3 protein is CASSPPGTGYTHVLWNSPLHF. The CDR3 nucleotides are TGTGCCAGTAGTCCCCCCGGGACAGGATATACACACGTACTATGGAATTCACCCCTCCACTTT.